This T cell receptor (beta chain) was captured in a study of Ad26.COV2.S vaccination and SARS-CoV-2 variants. Study-wide context: This donor came from the COV1001 trial of Ad26.COV2.S.

Treatment denoted: 15 to 20 received Ad26.COV2.S at low or high dose, single or two shots; roughly five received placebo; per-sample allocation not given. Day 63 after the first vaccine or placebo injection was the time point for sampling. Study-level results: Compared with placebo recipients, vaccine recipients had higher spike-specific TCR breadth. The TCR breadth and depth analyses may have understated or missed part of the total T cell responses.

The assay was immunoSEQ multiplex PCR, and TCRdb's table has in-frame clones only and misses some. The sample gives roughly 380,000 clones, 80% to 90% of which show up once; 3.4% is in the top ten. This clone came up once. The antigen is unknown. The receptor was derived from a person between 18 and 65 years old who received the Ad26.COV2.S COVID-19 vaccine or a placebo. Sequencing used peripheral blood, obtained in a trial of Ad26.COV2.S vaccine versus placebo.

CDR3 amino acids: CASSQDLSVGGNTEAFF. CDR3 sequence (DNA): TGCGCCAGCAGCCAAGATTTATCCGTGGGCGGGAACACTGAAGCTTTCTTT. This chain connects TRBV4-3 to TRBJ1-1; no definite D call. Trimming left V 0 bases short and J 1 base short, with 15 bases between. Germline assignment: CDR1 LGHNA and CDR2 YSLEER. CDR3 length: 17 amino acids.